This is a list of T cell receptor beta chains from one sample in a study of blood T cell repertoires in COVID-19. Only in-frame clones appear in the TCRdb table, and some are missing; sequencing was by immunoSEQ multiplex PCR. The sample holds roughly 360,000 clones; around 83% are singletons and the top ten take approximately 4.7%. The sample was PBMCs or T cells enriched from blood (not recorded which). Source of these receptors: a woman aged 50 to 60 who had recovered from COVID-19. The CDR3 runs from the conserved cysteine through the conserved F or W. The D gene is left open where the match is weak. The size of a clone is reported for some rows only, either as once, few or many, or as a class for expanded clones.

clone size | D gene | J gene | V gene | CDR3 length | CDR3 protein | CDR3 DNA
NA | TRBD1 | TRBJ1-2 | TRBV6-2/TRBV6-3 | 16 | CASSYSMDRVNYGYTF | TGTGCCAGCAGTTACTCGATGGACAGGGTTAACTATGGCTACACCTTC
NA | NA | TRBJ1-6 | TRBV19 | 15 | CASSTQSSYNSPLHF | TGTGCCAGTAGTACACAGAGCTCCTATAATTCACCCCTCCACTTT
NA | NA | TRBJ1-1 | TRBV29-1 | 14 | CSVVEDRRGTEAFF | TGCAGCGTGGTTGAGGATAGACGTGGCACTGAAGCTTTCTTT
NA | NA | TRBJ2-2 | TRBV19 | 13 | CASSIAGTGELFF | TGTGCCAGTAGTATTGCGGGCACCGGGGAGCTGTTTTTT
NA | TRBD1 | TRBJ1-1 | TRBV27 | 14 | CASRRQGARTEAFF | TGTGCCAGCAGGAGACAGGGGGCTCGTACTGAAGCTTTCTTT
once | NA | TRBJ1-1 | TRBV9 | 16 | CASSVVPNLGDTEAFF | TGTGCCAGCAGCGTCGTCCCCAACCTCGGGGACACTGAAGCTTTCTTT
few | TRBD1 | TRBJ1-2 | TRBV3-1/TRBV3-2 | 13 | CASSHRDRVGYTF | TGTGCCAGCAGCCACCGGGACAGGGTGGGCTACACCTTC
NA | NA | TRBJ1-2 | TRBV2 | 18 | CASSELGFSIGGWDGYTF | TGTGCCAGCAGTGAATTAGGGTTTAGTATCGGGGGATGGGATGGCTACACCTTC
NA | NA | TRBJ1-3 | TRBV6-1 | 19 | CASSEVTRVRGSSGNTIYF | TGTGCCAGCAGTGAAGTGACTAGGGTTCGGGGATCCTCTGGAAACACCATATATTTT
NA | NA | TRBJ1-2 | TRBV30 | 16 | CAWIQGLSHALYGYTF | TGTGCCTGGATTCAAGGACTTTCTCACGCATTATATGGCTACACCTTC
NA | NA | TRBJ1-2 | TRBV5-4 | 17 | CASSLDGGSFINYGYTF | TGTGCCAGCAGCTTGGACGGAGGCAGCTTCATTAACTATGGCTACACCTTC
NA | NA | TRBJ2-3 | TRBV4-1 | 15 | CASSQRPAGLDTQYF | TGCGCCAGCAGCCAAAGACCGGCAGGGTTGGATACGCAGTATTTT
NA | NA | TRBJ2-1 | TRBV11-3 | 13 | CASSPQQYNEQFF | TGTGCCAGCAGCCCACAGCAGTACAATGAGCAGTTCTTC
NA | TRBD2 | TRBJ2-1 | TRBV5-1 | 14 | CASSLGLAGDEQFF | TGCGCCAGCAGCTTGGGGTTAGCGGGAGATGAGCAGTTCTTC
NA | TRBD1 | TRBJ1-1 | TRBV7-9 | 16 | CASSLIVTGENTEAFF | TGTGCCAGCAGCTTAATAGTGACAGGGGAGAACACTGAAGCTTTCTTT
NA | TRBD1 | TRBJ1-6 | TRBV11-3 | 15 | CASSYGTGSNSPLHF | TGTGCCAGCAGCTACGGGACAGGGAGTAATTCACCCCTCCACTTT